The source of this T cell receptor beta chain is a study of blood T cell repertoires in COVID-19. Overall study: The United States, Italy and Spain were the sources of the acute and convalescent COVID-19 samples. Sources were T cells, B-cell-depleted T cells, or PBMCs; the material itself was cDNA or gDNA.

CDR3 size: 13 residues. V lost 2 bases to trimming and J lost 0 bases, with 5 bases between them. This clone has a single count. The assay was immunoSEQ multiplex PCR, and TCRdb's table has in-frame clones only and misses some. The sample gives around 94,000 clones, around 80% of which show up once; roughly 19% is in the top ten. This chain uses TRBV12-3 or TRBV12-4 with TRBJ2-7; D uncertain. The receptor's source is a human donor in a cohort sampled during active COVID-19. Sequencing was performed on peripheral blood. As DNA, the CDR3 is TGTGCCAGCAGTTTAATTAGCTCCTACGAGCAGTACTTC. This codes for CASSLISSYEQYF.